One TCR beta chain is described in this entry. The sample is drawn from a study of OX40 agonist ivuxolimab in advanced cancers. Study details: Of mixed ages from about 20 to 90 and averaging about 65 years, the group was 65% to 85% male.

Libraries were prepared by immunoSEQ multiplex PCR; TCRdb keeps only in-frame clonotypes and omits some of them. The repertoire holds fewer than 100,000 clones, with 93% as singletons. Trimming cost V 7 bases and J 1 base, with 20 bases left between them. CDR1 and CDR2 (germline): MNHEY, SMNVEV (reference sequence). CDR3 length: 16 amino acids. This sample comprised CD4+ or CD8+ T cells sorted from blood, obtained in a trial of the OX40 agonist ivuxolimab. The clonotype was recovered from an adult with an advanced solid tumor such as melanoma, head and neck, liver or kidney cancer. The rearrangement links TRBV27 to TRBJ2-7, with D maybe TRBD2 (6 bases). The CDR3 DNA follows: TGTGCCAGCATGGGAGGCCTCTGGACCGGATCCTACGAGCAGTACTTC. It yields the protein CASMGGLWTGSYEQYF.